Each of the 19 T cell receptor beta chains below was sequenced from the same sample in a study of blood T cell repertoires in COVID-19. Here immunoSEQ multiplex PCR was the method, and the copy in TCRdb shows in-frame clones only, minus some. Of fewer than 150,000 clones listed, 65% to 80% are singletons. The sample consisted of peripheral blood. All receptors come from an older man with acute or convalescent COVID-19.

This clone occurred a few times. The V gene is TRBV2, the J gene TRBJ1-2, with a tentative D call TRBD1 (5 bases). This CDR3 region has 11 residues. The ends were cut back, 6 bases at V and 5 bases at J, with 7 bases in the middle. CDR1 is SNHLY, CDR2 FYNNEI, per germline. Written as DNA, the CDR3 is TGTGCCAGCAGGGACACATATGGCTACACCTTC. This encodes CASRDTYGYTF.

The CDR3 sequence: CAWRGTGDGTEAFF. The CDR3 DNA reads TGTGCCTGGAGGGGGACAGGGGATGGGACTGAAGCTTTCTTT. The chain couples TRBV30 to TRBJ1-1; 10 bases align to TRBD1. V shed 3 bases and J 5 bases; nucleotides not matched to a gene: 6. Germline CDR1 GTSNPN, CDR2 SVGIG (reference sequence). CDR3 length: 14 amino acids.

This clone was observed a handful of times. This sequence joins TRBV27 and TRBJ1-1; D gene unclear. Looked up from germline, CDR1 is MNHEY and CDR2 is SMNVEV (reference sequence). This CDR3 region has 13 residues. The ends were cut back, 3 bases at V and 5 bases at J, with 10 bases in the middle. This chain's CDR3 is CASSLEGWTEAFF. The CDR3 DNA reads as TGTGCCAGCAGTTTGGAGGGTTGGACTGAAGCTTTCTTT.

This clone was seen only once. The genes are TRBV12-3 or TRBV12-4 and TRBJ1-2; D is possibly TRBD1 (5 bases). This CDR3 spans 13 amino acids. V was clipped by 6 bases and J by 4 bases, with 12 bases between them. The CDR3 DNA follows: TGTGCCAGCAGGCAGACAGCCGCCTATGGCTACACCTTC. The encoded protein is CASRQTAAYGYTF.

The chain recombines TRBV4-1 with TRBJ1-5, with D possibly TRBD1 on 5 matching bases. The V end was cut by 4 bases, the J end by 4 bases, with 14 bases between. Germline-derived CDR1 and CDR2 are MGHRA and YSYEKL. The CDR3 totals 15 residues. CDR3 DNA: TGCGCCAGCAGCCGGACCCCGGGGGGGAATCAGCCCCAGCATTTT. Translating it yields CASSRTPGGNQPQHF.

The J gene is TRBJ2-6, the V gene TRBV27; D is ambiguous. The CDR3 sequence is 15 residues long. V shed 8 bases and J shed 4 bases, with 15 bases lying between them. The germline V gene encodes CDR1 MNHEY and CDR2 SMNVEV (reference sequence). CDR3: CASRRGTLGANVLTF. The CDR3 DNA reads TGTGCCAGCCGCCGTGGTACTTTAGGGGCCAACGTCCTGACTTTC.

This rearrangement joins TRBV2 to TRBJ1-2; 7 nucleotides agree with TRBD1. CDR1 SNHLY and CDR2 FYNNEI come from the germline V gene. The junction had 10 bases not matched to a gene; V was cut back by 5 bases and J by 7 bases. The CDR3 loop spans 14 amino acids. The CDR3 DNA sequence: TGTGCCAGCAGTTTATCAGACAGGGAGATTGGCTACACCTTC. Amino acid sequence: CASSLSDREIGYTF.

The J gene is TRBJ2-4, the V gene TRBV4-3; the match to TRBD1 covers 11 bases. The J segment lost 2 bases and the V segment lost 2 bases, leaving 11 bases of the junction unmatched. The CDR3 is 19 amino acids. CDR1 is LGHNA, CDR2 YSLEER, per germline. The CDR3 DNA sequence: TGCGCCAGCAGCCAAAAGCCCTGGACAGGGGGCTCGACCAAAAACATTCAGTACTTC. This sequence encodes CASSQKPWTGGSTKNIQYF.

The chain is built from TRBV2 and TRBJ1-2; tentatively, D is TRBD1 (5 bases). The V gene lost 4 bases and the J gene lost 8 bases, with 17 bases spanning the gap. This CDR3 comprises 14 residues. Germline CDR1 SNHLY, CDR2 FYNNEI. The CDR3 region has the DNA TGTGCCAGCAGTGTATCGGGGACTCAACTCGGCTACACCTTC. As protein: CASSVSGTQLGYTF.

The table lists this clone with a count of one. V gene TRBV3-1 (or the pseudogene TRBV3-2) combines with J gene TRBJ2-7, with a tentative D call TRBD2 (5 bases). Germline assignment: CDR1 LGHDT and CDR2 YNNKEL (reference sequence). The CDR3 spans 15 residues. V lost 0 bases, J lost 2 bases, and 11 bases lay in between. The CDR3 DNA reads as TGTGCCAGCAGCCAAGATTATGGGGAGACCTACGAGCAGTACTTC. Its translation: CASSQDYGETYEQYF.

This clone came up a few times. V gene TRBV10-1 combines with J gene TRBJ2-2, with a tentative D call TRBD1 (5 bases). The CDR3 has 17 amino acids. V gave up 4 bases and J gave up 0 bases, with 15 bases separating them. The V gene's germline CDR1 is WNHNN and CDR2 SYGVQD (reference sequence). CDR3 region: CASSGLQGTSNTGELFF. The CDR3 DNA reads TGCGCCAGCAGTGGTCTGCAGGGAACATCGAACACCGGGGAGCTGTTTTTT.

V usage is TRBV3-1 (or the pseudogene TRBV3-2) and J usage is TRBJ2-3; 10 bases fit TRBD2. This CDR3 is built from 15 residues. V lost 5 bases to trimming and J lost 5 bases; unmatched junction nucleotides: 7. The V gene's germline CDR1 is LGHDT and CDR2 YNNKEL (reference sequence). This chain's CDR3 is CASSATGTSEDTQYF. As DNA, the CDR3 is TGTGCCAGCAGCGCAACCGGGACTAGCGAAGATACGCAGTATTTT.

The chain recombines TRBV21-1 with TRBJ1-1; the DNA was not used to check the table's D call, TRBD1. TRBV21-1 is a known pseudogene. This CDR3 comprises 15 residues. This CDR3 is CASSKVETGFTEAFF. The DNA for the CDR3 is TGTGCCAGCAGCAAAGTGGAGACAGGGTTCACTGAAGCTTTCTTT.

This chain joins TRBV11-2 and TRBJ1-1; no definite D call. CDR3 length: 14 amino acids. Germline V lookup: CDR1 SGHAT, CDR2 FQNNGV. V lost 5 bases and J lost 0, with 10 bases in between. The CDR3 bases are TGTGCCAGCAGCCAATCGCGGATGAACACTGAAGCTTTCTTT. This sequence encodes CASSQSRMNTEAFF.

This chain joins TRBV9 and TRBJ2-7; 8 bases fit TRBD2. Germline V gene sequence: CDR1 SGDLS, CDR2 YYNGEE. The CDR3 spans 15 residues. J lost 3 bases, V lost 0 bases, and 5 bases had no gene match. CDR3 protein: CASSVASGSVYEQYF. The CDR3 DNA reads TGTGCCAGCAGCGTAGCTAGCGGGTCGGTCTACGAGCAGTACTTC.

CDR3 coding DNA: TGTGCCACCAGTGTACAGGGTGGGACCGGGGAGCTGTTTTTT. Residues: CATSVQGGTGELFF. This chain uses TRBV24-1 with TRBJ2-2, with a weak D call TRBD1 (6 bases). Germline CDR1 is KGHDR and CDR2 is SFDVKD. V lost 5 bases and J 5 bases, leaving 11 bases between the germline ends. The CDR3 is made up of 14 amino acids.

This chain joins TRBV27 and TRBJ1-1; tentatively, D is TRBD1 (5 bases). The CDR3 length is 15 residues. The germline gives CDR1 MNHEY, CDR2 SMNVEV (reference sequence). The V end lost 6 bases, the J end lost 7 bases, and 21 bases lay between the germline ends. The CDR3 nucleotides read TGTGCCAGCAGATATACTGGGGGGGGTGAGCTTGAAGCTTTCTTT. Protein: CASRYTGGGELEAFF.

The CDR3 is CASSSGDRSEQYF. CDR3 sequence (DNA): TGTGCCAGCTCAAGCGGAGACAGGTCCGAGCAGTACTTC. The chain carries TRBV18 and TRBJ2-7; perhaps TRBD1 as D (6 bases). Trimming cost V 5 bases and J 6 bases, with 14 bases left between them. CDR1 is KGHSH and CDR2 is LQKENI in the germline V gene. The CDR3 is made up of 13 amino acids.

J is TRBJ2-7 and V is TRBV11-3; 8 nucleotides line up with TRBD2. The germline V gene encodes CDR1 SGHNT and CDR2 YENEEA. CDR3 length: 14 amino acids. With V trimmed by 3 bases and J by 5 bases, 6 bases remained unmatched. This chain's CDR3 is CASSFGGADDEQYF. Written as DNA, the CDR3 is TGTGCCAGCAGCTTCGGGGGGGCGGACGACGAGCAGTACTTC. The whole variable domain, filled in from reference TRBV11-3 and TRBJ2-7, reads EAGVVQSPRYKIIEKKQPVAFWCNPISGHNTLYWYLQNLGQGPELLIRYENEEAVDDSQLPKDRFSAERLKGVDSTLKIQPAELGDSAVYLCASSFGGADDEQYFGPGTRLTVT.